This TCR beta chain was recovered during a study of T-cell reconstitution after alpha-beta-depleted transplantation in children. The CDR3 covers 15 residues. V was clipped by 0 bases and J by 2 bases, with 9 bases between them. The germline V gene encodes CDR1 SGDLS and CDR2 YYNGEE. TCRbeta library construction was performed incorporating unique molecular identifiers. TCRdb ran MiXCR on the PCR reads and lists one entry per CDR3 protein. Counted here are some 390,000 distinct CDR3 sequences, approximately 20% occurring once; the ten biggest clones make up 3.8%. The receptor was derived from a human donor who donated a stem cell graft to a child with acute myeloid leukemia. The sample in question was PBMCs from the stem cell graft donor, obtained from the stem cell graft. The genes are TRBV9 and TRBJ2-1; possibly TRBD2 for D (6 bases). The CDR3 DNA is TGTGCCAGCAGCGTAGAGGAGGGCACCTACAATGAGCAGTTCTTC. Protein sequence: CASSVEEGTYNEQFF.